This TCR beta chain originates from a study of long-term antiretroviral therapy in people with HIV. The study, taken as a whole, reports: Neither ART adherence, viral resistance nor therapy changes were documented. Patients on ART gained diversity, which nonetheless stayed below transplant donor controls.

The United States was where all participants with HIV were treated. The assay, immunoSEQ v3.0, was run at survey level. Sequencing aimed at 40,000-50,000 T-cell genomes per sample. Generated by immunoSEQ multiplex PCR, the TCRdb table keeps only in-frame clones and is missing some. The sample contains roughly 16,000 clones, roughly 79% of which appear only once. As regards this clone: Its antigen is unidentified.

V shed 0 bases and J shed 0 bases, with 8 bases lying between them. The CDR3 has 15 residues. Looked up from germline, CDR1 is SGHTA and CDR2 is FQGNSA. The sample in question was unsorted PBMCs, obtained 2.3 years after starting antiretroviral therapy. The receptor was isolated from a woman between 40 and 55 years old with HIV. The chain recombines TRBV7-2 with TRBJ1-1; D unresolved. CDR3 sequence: CASSLAWNLNTEAFF. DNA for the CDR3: TGTGCCAGCAGCTTAGCTTGGAATTTGAACACTGAAGCTTTCTTT.